This T cell receptor (beta chain) appears in the sequencing data of a study of blood T cell repertoires in COVID-19 (dated by TCRdb to 2020 to 2022). In terms of the full investigation: The collaborator samples originated in the United States, Italy and Spain and spanned the acute and convalescent phases of COVID-19. The prospective study material was composed of cDNA or gDNA derived from T cells, B-cell-depleted T cells, or PBMCs. The dataset comprised deeply sampled blood TCRbeta repertoires from subjects exposed to, actively infected with, or recovered from COVID-19. The repertoires were released in a freely available public database meant as a resource for research on the immune response to SARS-CoV-2. Samples came from the ongoing ImmuneRACE study (first 160 participants) plus 1,254 subjects from 6 global collaborators. The sample metadata nearly always contained a de-identified subject ID, COVID-19 status, age in years and sex. Where available, HLA class I and class II types were taken from metadata supplied by the sample provider and were not determined by assay-based typing.

Findings and caveats that apply to the study as a whole: How much clinical and demographic metadata was included differed by source and by participant, and the metadata was provided uncurated.

Concerning this clone: Its antigen is not yet known. The record has no base qualities; no much larger clone is one base away.

TCRbeta CDR3 regions were amplified from genomic DNA using the immunoSEQ Assay, a bias-controlled multiplex PCR. Under the source paper's analysis protocol: The number of nucleated cells in each sample was estimated by amplification of reference gene primers within the assay. To quantify the absolute abundance of each unique TCRbeta CDR3 rearrangement, sequence reads were collapsed and filtered. For each sample, productive Simpson clonality was calculated by taking the square root of Simpson's diversity index across productive rearrangements. TCRdb retrieved this table from immuneACCESS and kept in-frame rearrangements only. Not all clones are present; in checked studies, unresolved V genes account for under half, and no reason is known for the remainder. That table gives V, J and clone size, and the DNA gave D and trimming. This sample is represented by roughly 250,000 clones; approximately 78% of them were singletons. The ten top clones hold roughly 12% of the sample.

The junction carries 11 bases between V and J, which are trimmed by 7 bases and 10 bases respectively. The CDR3, cysteine through phenylalanine, is 11 amino acids long. Only the CDR3 portion is preserved as DNA: 33 bases, with reading frame beginning at the first base. From a lookup of the germline V gene, CDR1 and CDR2 are MNHEY and SVGAGI. The collaborating institutions used their own protocols to collect whole blood in K2EDTA tubes. For TCRbeta analysis, collaborators shipped samples in one of three forms: frozen whole blood, isolated PBMCs, or DNA extracted from either of those sample types. This sequence originates from a woman aged 60 to 75 with active or convalescent COVID-19. This sequence uses TRBV6-5 and TRBJ2-1, with TRBD2 tentatively as D gene (6 bases match). The specimen was peripheral blood. The DNA is as follows: TGTGCCAGCACCAAGGGGAGGGAGCAGTTCTTC. Translated, it gives CASTKGREQFF.